These T cell receptor beta chains were read from a single sample in a study of OX40 agonist ivuxolimab in advanced cancers. Assay used: immunoSEQ multiplex PCR; TCRdb lists only in-frame clones, some missing. The table has about 48,000 clones, about nine tenths seen once. The material sequenced was CD4+ or CD8+ T cells sorted from blood, taken in a trial of the OX40 agonist ivuxolimab. The receptors come from an adult with an advanced solid tumor such as melanoma, head and neck, liver or kidney cancer. The CDR3 runs from the conserved cysteine through the conserved F or W. A D gene is named only where the DNA matches it firmly.

j_call	d_call	v_call	cdr3_length	cdr3_aa
TRBJ1-5	TRBD1	TRBV5-8	16	CASSFQGTGSNQPQHF
TRBJ1-2	TRBD1	TRBV6-5	15	CASSSPDRGLVGYTF
TRBJ1-1	TRBD1	TRBV7-9	15	CASSSGTGANTEAFF
TRBJ2-7	TRBD1	TRBV10-1	13	CASRRGQGYEQYF
TRBJ1-3	TRBD1	TRBV5-1	17	CASSGGQVSISGNTIYF
TRBJ1-5	.	TRBV7-8	15	CASSLYGQAVQPQHF
TRBJ2-3	TRBD2	TRBV5-4	18	CASSSGTSGGPSTDTQYF
TRBJ1-1	TRBD1	TRBV14	12	CASSDRALTAFF
TRBJ1-6	TRBD1	TRBV7-9	17	CASSASQGSSYNSPLHF
TRBJ1-1	.	TRBV6-6	14	CASSYSIRGIEAFF
TRBJ2-2	TRBD1	TRBV29-1	12	CSVPQGAGELFF
TRBJ2-1	TRBD2	TRBV15	17	CATSRDPAASGNNEQFF
TRBJ1-5	.	TRBV7-9	14	CASSLEEPYQPQHF
TRBJ1-1	TRBD1	TRBV4-1	16	CASSQDTGTANTEAFF
TRBJ2-1	TRBD2	TRBV28	18	CASSFREGSGGLYNEQFF
TRBJ2-7	.	TRBV6-5	15	CASSPSWLGGYEQYF
TRBJ2-2	.	TRBV4-1	16	CASSPGGGANTGELFF
TRBJ1-1	.	TRBV11-1	14	CASSFAGSDTEAFF
TRBJ2-2	.	TRBV6-6	11	CASSVTGELFF
TRBJ2-1	.	TRBV11-2	14	CASSLETEYNEQFF
TRBJ2-1	.	TRBV4-2	15	CASSQIISSYNEQFF
TRBJ1-2	TRBD1	TRBV4-1	17	CASSLRLDRGENYGYTF
TRBJ1-4	.	TRBV19	17	CASSIHFPGQEMKNCFF
TRBJ2-5	TRBD2	TRBV4-1	15	CASSHRDYGEETQYF
TRBJ2-7	TRBD1	TRBV14	15	CASSQRGTGTYEQYF
TRBJ2-1	.	TRBV19	13	CASSITGIHEQFF
TRBJ1-1	TRBD1	TRBV4-1	16	CASSQEGTGGHTEAFF
TRBJ1-3	.	TRBV30	14	CAWNPTFSGNTIYF
TRBJ2-1	.	TRBV6-5	15	CASSYSWGANNEQFF
TRBJ1-3	.	TRBV5-4	15	CASYRRGLGGNTIYF
TRBJ1-5	TRBD1	TRBV2	15	CASRLGTASNQPQHF
TRBJ1-3	.	TRBV21-1	18	CASSTRDRGTASGNTIYF
TRBJ2-1	.	TRBV9	15	CASSVRKGVHNEQFF
TRBJ1-2	.	TRBV15	16	CATSGPDSGVDYGYTF
TRBJ1-1	.	TRBV6-1	11	CAVGVSTEAFF
TRBJ1-5	.	TRBV15	16	CATRDTGTYSNQPQHF
TRBJ2-5	TRBD1	TRBV5-6	16	CASRPTKDRGQETQYF
TRBJ1-2	.	TRBV28	13	CASSPLEGDGYTF
TRBJ2-7	.	TRBV6-6	12	CASSLGRDEQYF
TRBJ1-4	.	TRBV7-9	18	CASSLPGRRYATNEKLFF
TRBJ2-5	TRBD2	TRBV7-2	14	CASRRLAGYETQYF
TRBJ2-1	.	TRBV7-9	16	CASSLGFASSYNEQFF
TRBJ2-1	.	TRBV28	11	CASSSPEEQFF
TRBJ2-1	.	TRBV15	12	CATSVGNNEQFF
TRBJ2-3	.	TRBV2	15	CASRDHRFSTDTQYF
TRBJ1-4	.	TRBV28	13	CASSSQGNEKLFF